This TCR beta chain is drawn from a study of Graves' ophthalmopathy and Graves' hyperthyroidism. RNA transcripts were the template, and TCR beta CDR3 regions were amplified from them. The library came from an HTBI-primed first-round RT-PCR and a second-round multiplex PCR. TCRdb re-analysed the multiplex PCR reads in MiXCR, keeping a single row per CDR3 protein. Of some 150,000 distinct CDR3 sequences listed, roughly two fifths are singletons. This clonotype was recorded at least ten times. Trimming took 9 bases from V and 4 from J; bases not matched to a gene: 6. CDR3 length equals 13 residues. The germline V gene encodes CDR1 MNHNS and CDR2 SASEGT.

V and J are TRBV6-1 and TRBJ1-3; 7 bases line up with TRBD1. The material sequenced was peripheral blood. This clonotype was sampled from a man aged 30 to 45 with Graves' ophthalmopathy. This CDR3 reads CASDRVGGNTIYF. For the CDR3, the DNA is TGTGCCAGTGACAGGGTAGGGGGAAACACCATATATTTT.